Listed here are 14 T cell receptor beta chains from one sample, sequenced in a study of early T cells in non-severe SARS-CoV-2 infection. TCRdb analysed the 5' RACE reads with MiXCR anew, one entry per CDR3 protein. The data hold about 58,000 distinct CDR3 sequences, with around 13% observed a single time. Material: whole blood, obtained at baseline. The receptors stem from an adult who was a healthcare worker with PCR-confirmed SARS-CoV-2 infection or an uninfected control (not recorded which). The donor label of this sample is uncertain.

This clonotype has ten or more counts. The chain links TRBV28 to TRBJ1-3; D call uncertain. V lost 5 bases, J lost 9 bases, and 14 bases lay in between. This CDR3 comprises 13 residues. CDR1 is MDHEN, CDR2 SYDVKM, per germline. The CDR3 nucleotides are TGTGCCAGCAGTCCTATAGGCACTCGCACCATATATTTT. Residues: CASSPIGTRTIYF.

In its sample, this clonotype was seen a few times. This chain connects TRBV7-3 to TRBJ2-2; D not resolved. Trimming cost V 4 bases and J 5 bases, with 8 bases left between them. CDR1 is SGHTA, CDR2 FQGTGA, per germline. The CDR3 sequence is 13 residues long. DNA of the CDR3: TGTGCCAGCAGCTCAACGAGAACCGGGGAGCTGTTTTTT. This codes for CASSSTRTGELFF.

The chain recombines TRBV3-1 with TRBJ2-7, with unresolved D. This CDR3 is 12 amino acids long. Germline V gene lookup returns CDR1 LGHDT and CDR2 YNNKEL (reference sequence). The V end was cut by 1 base, the J end by 7 bases, with 8 bases between. The CDR3 DNA is TGTGCCAGCAGCCAAGGGTCCCTTGAGCAGTACGTC. Amino acids: CASSQGSLEQYV.

The V gene is TRBV20-1, the J gene TRBJ2-3; possibly TRBD2 for D (6 bases). The germline V gene encodes CDR1 DFQATT and CDR2 SNEGSKA (reference sequence). This CDR3 comprises 13 residues. V lost 1 base and J 5 bases, leaving 10 bases between the germline ends. CDR3 region: CSARVRGGDTQYF. The CDR3 DNA sequence: TGCAGTGCTAGAGTGCGGGGTGGAGATACGCAGTATTTT.

The chain links TRBV5-6 to TRBJ2-2; TRBD1 matches 9 bases. The CDR3 runs 17 residues. CDR1 and CDR2 from the germline V gene are SGHDT and YYEEEE. With 5 bases clipped from V and 5 bases from J, the junction kept 13 bases outside the gene matches. DNA for the CDR3: TGTGCCAGCAGTTTTCCGGGACAGGGTGTTCGGACCGGGGAGCTGTTTTTT. Its protein product is CASSFPGQGVRTGELFF.

The chain links TRBV27 to TRBJ2-7; TRBD1 matches at 7 bases. The CDR3 is 14 residues long. The V and J ends lost 5 bases and 3 bases, in that order; junction bases with no gene match: 7. The germline CDR1 and CDR2 sequences are MNHEY and SMNVEV (reference sequence). Here the CDR3 DNA reads TGTGCCAGCAGTCCCCAGACAGGGAGCTACGAGCAGTACGTC. The encoded protein is CASSPQTGSYEQYV.

There are many counts of this clonotype. V and J are TRBV20-1 and TRBJ1-4, with D maybe TRBD1 (6 bases). Germline CDR1 reads DFQATT; CDR2 reads SNEGSKA (reference sequence). Trimming cost V 2 bases and J 0 bases, with 13 bases left between them. The CDR3 contains 16 residues. The DNA of the CDR3 is TGCAGTGCTAGAACCCGGGACACTACAACTAATGAAAAACTGTTTTTT. Translating it yields CSARTRDTTTNEKLFF.

This clonotype was found a few times. This rearrangement joins TRBV19 to TRBJ2-5, with a weak D call TRBD1 (7 bases). The CDR3 consists of 13 residues. V shed 10 bases and J shed 5 bases, with 17 bases lying between them. CDR1 and CDR2 from the germline V gene are LNHDA and SQIVND (reference sequence). The CDR3 here is CATAGGSGETQYF. The CDR3 region has the DNA TGTGCCACCGCAGGGGGGTCCGGGGAGACCCAGTACTTC.

This clonotype occurred many times. V is TRBV2 and J is TRBJ2-5, with D perhaps TRBD1 (6 bases). Germline CDR1 and CDR2: SNHLY and FYNNEI. Trimming shortened V by 6 bases and J by 4 bases, and 6 bases separated the two germline ends. The length of the CDR3 is 11 residues. The CDR3 DNA reads TGTGCCAGCAGGGGGGCAGAGACCCAGTACTTC. Translation: CASRGAETQYF.

This clonotype was seen repeatedly, ten times or more. This rearrangement joins TRBV7-2 to TRBJ2-3; 11 nucleotides align to TRBD2. CDR3 size: 14 residues. With 6 bases clipped from V and 4 bases from J, the junction kept 3 bases outside the gene matches. Germline V lookup: CDR1 SGHTA, CDR2 FQGNSA. CDR3 sequence: CASSETSGADTQYF. The CDR3 DNA reads TGTGCCAGCAGTGAGACTAGCGGGGCAGATACGCAGTATTTT.

The V and J genes are TRBV24-1 and TRBJ1-1, with D uncertain. The V gene lost 3 bases and the J gene lost 0 bases, with 4 bases spanning the gap. The germline CDR1 and CDR2 sequences are KGHDR and SFDVKD. CDR3 length equals 13 residues. CDR3 DNA: TGTGCCACCAGTGATGGGTTGAACACTGAAGCTTTCTTT. This translates into CATSDGLNTEAFF.

This clonotype showed up just a few times. The rearrangement joins TRBV2 to TRBJ2-2, with a tentative D call TRBD1 (6 bases). V was shortened by 7 bases and J by 4 bases, with 16 bases between the two germline ends. Germline V gene data show CDR1 as SNHLY and CDR2 as FYNNEI. The CDR3 has 15 amino acids. The CDR3 protein is CASTNGGLGTGELFF. The CDR3 bases are TGTGCCAGCACCAATGGGGGCTTGGGCACCGGGGAGCTGTTTTTT.

This clonotype has a handful of counts. The V call is TRBV11-1, the J call TRBJ1-6; 8 nucleotides match TRBD1. J lost 7 bases, V lost 6 bases, and 11 bases had no gene match. The germline V gene has CDR1 SGHAT and CDR2 FQDESV (reference sequence). The CDR3 totals 16 residues. CDR3 bases: TGTGCCAGCAGATCTGCGTTGACAGGGGTAAATTCACCCCTCCACTTT. Encoded protein: CASRSALTGVNSPLHF.

This clonotype was observed a few times. The chain carries TRBV28 and TRBJ1-1; the match to TRBD1 covers 10 bases. Germline V gives CDR1 MDHEN, CDR2 SYDVKM. V lost 5 bases, J lost 6 bases, and 9 bases stayed unmatched. The length of the CDR3 is 15 residues. The CDR3 region has the DNA TGTGCCAGCAGTGCCGGGACAGGGGTGTTAGCTGAAGCTTTCTTT. Translation gives CASSAGTGVLAEAFF.